In this sample, the clone carrying this TCR beta chain turned up a few times. Its antigen is unidentified. The sample belongs to a study of cytomegalovirus exposure and HLA in healthy donors. Study-wide background: Findings of an earlier analysis included more than 90 million unique TCR beta sequences from some 190 million T cells. Study conclusions and caveats: Sequences of the TCR beta chain were said to predict the HLA-A and HLA-B alleles of most subjects accurately. Clonal expansion was found to be greater in HLA-associated TCR beta chains than in equally common others in a later analysis.

The CDR3 contains 15 residues. Germline V CDR1 and CDR2: SQVTM, ANQGSEA. V lost 0 bases to trimming and J lost 4 bases; unmatched junction nucleotides: 4. A multiplex PCR was run with 60 Vbeta primers and 13 Jbeta primers. Data came from immunoSEQ multiplex PCR; TCRdb stores just in-frame clones and leaves some out. The sample contains about 130,000 clones, under 85% of which appear only once. The origin of this receptor is a male donor in good health and CMV-seropositive. The chain employs TRBV29-1 and TRBJ1-5; 9 nucleotides align to TRBD1. The sample taken for sequencing was PBMCs. The CDR3 DNA reads TGCAGCGTTGAAGAGGGACAGGGTGGGAATCAGCCCCAGCATTTT. This translates into CSVEEGQGGNQPQHF.